This passage covers 29 T cell receptor beta chains from one sample sequenced in a study of metastatic and nonmetastatic thyroid tumors. MiXCR re-clonotyped the PCR reads for TCRdb. Found here are approximately 22,000 clones, 16% of them singletons; the top ten hold about 10%. Thyroid surgery had not been preceded by any treatment in any patient. Sequencing was done on a sample of tumor tissue. The source is a female donor with papillary thyroid cancer or a benign thyroid nodule (not recorded which). Some clones in this sample may be carry-over from other donors' samples.

This clone was seen many times. This rearrangement joins TRBV19 to TRBJ1-1; the D is unclear. The CDR3 length is 15 residues. Trimming took 6 bases from V and 3 from J, leaving 17 bases between them. CDR1 and CDR2 from the germline V gene are LNHDA and SQIVND (reference sequence). CDR3 residues: CASSPREVGYTEAFF. As DNA, the CDR3 is TGTGCCAGTAGCCCCCGGGAGGTCGGTTACACTGAAGCTTTCTTT.

A few counts support this clone. CDR3 loop: CASSSPHSGRAVAGELFF. The CDR3 DNA reads TGTGCCAGCAGTTCCCCTCATAGCGGGAGGGCCGTGGCCGGGGAGCTGTTTTTT. This chain links TRBV6-6 with TRBJ2-2; 11 nucleotides line up with TRBD2. Germline loops: CDR1 MNHNY, CDR2 SVGAGI (reference sequence). This CDR3 has 18 amino acids. Trimming cost V 4 bases and J 6 bases; bases outside gene matches: 13.

This clone was observed many times. One base away lies a much larger clone, so this may be a sequencing read error. Other nucleotide sequences from this sample produce the same CDR3. This chain joins TRBV6-1 and TRBJ2-7, with D perhaps TRBD1 (5 bases). Germline V gene data show CDR1 as MNHNS and CDR2 as SASEGT. Trimming removed 5 bases at V and 7 bases at J, with 12 bases between. The CDR3 consists of 12 residues. CDR3 amino acids: CASSKGQGEQYF. Written as DNA, the CDR3 is TGTGCCAGCAGTAAAGGGCAGGGTGAGCAGTACTTC.

This clone appeared many times. The chain is built from TRBV18 and TRBJ2-3, with a tentative D call TRBD1 (5 bases). This CDR3 contains 13 residues. The germline gives CDR1 KGHSH, CDR2 LQKENI. The ends were cut back, 10 bases at V and 2 bases at J, with 13 bases in the middle. DNA of the CDR3: TGTGCCACCAAGGGGTTAAACACAGATACGCAGTATTTT. It translates to CATKGLNTDTQYF.

This clone came up many times. The V call is TRBV7-9, the J call TRBJ1-4, with a tentative D call TRBD1 (6 bases). Between the trimmed V and J ends, which lost 2 bases and 5 bases, there was a span of 12 bases. CDR1 is SEHNR and CDR2 is FQNEAQ in the germline V gene (reference sequence). CDR3 length equals 15 residues. The DNA for the CDR3 is TGTGCCAGCAGCTTAACAGGGATGAAGAATGAAAAACTGTTTTTT. Encoded protein: CASSLTGMKNEKLFF.

This clone was picked up many times. The rearrangement joins TRBV3-1 to TRBJ2-7; D may be TRBD2 (5 bases). Trimming cost V 10 bases and J 7 bases, with 14 bases left between them. The CDR3 has 11 residues. Germline V gene sequence: CDR1 LGHDT, CDR2 YNNKEL (reference sequence). The CDR3, as DNA: TGTGCCACCGGGAACCCTGGGGAGCAGTACTTC. This sequence encodes CATGNPGEQYF.

Remarks on this clone: Other DNA sequences from this sample encode an identical CDR3 as well. The chain links TRBV9 to TRBJ1-3; D gene uncertain. Trimming took off 0 bases at V and 0 bases at J, with 19 bases between the two ends. The CDR3 is 19 residues long. Germline V lookup: CDR1 SGDLS, CDR2 YYNGEE. In DNA, the CDR3 is TGTGCCAGCAGCGTAGACCCCAGAGCAGCCAGCCTCTCTGGAAACACCATATATTTT. It specifies CASSVDPRAASLSGNTIYF. Based on the CDR3 plus reference TRBV9 and TRBJ1-3, the full variable domain is DSGVTQTPKHLITATGQRVTLRCSPRSGDLSVYWYQQSLDQGLQFLIQYYNGEERAKGNILERFSAQQFPDLHSELNLSSLELGDSALYFCASSVDPRAASLSGNTIYFGEGSWLTVV.

This clone was observed a few times. One end of the junction fails to match germline, which may point to a read error. V gene TRBV19 combines with J gene TRBJ1-5; D is uncertain. Germline lookup yields CDR1 LNHDA and CDR2 SQIVND (reference sequence). CDR3 size: 12 residues. CDR3 amino acids: CAISNWNQPQHF. The DNA for the CDR3 is TGTGCCATTAGTAATTGGAATCAGCCCCAGCATTTT.

This clone was counted many times. This sequence joins TRBV2 and TRBJ1-5, with D possibly matching TRBD1 (5 bases). The germline gives CDR1 SNHLY, CDR2 FYNNEI. Trimming pared 2 bases from V and 7 bases from J, leaving 12 bases between. The CDR3 covers 14 residues. The CDR3 coding sequence is TGTGCCAGCAGTGAACAGACCCGGGGGCAGCCCCAGCATTTT. This sequence encodes CASSEQTRGQPQHF.

In its sample, this clone was seen many times. Relative to the germline gene, one junction end is altered; a read error may explain this. The genes are TRBV19 and TRBJ1-3; 9 positions match TRBD1. CDR3 size: 12 residues. The germline gives CDR1 LNHDA, CDR2 SQIVND (reference sequence). The CDR3 reads CASGRKGQGLEF. In nucleotides, the CDR3 is TGTGCCAGCGGAAGGAAAGGACAGGGGCTCGAATTT.

This clone occurred many times. J is TRBJ2-3 and V is TRBV29-1; D might be TRBD2 (6 bases). Trimming shortened V by 4 bases and J by 1 base, and 12 bases separated the two germline ends. Germline CDR1 is SQVTM and CDR2 is ANQGSEA. The CDR3 has 14 amino acids. Here the CDR3 reads CSVVWGVGTDTQYF. CDR3 coding DNA: TGCAGCGTTGTATGGGGGGTAGGCACAGATACGCAGTATTTT.

By its share, this clone is medium-sized. The J gene is TRBJ1-5, the V gene TRBV18; D is possibly TRBD1 (6 bases). Germline assignment: CDR1 KGHSH and CDR2 LQKENI. The CDR3 has 12 amino acids. The V and J ends lost 6 bases and 8 bases respectively, with 11 bases between them. The CDR3 is CASSQGREPQHF. For the CDR3, the DNA is TGTGCCAGCTCGCAGGGGCGCGAGCCCCAGCATTTT.

This clone was found many times. CDR3 amino acids: CASSLDTYRTSHSYEQYF. The CDR3 DNA reads as TGTGCCAGCAGTTTAGATACTTACAGGACTAGCCACTCCTACGAGCAGTACTTC. The genes are TRBV28 and TRBJ2-7; 8 nucleotides line up with TRBD2. Per the germline V gene, CDR1 is MDHEN and CDR2 is SYDVKM. The ends lost 2 bases at V and 0 bases at J; junction bases unmatched: 12. CDR3 length: 18 amino acids.

This clone was counted a few times. A read error may be the cause here, since a much bigger clone is one base away. The sample holds other DNA sequences that translate to the same CDR3. The CDR3 here is CAISEESGLASVGEQFF. CDR3 nucleotides: TGTGCCATCAGTGAAGAATCAGGCCTAGCAAGTGTAGGTGAGCAGTTCTTC. V is TRBV10-3 and J is TRBJ2-1; TRBD2 is a possible D gene (5 bases). Germline CDR1 is ENHRY and CDR2 is SYGVKD. V dropped 3 bases and J dropped 9 bases, with 24 bases sitting between them. The length of the CDR3 is 17 residues.

This clone came up a few times. The chain carries TRBV6-1 and TRBJ1-6; D possibly corresponds to TRBD1 (6 bases). The CDR3 loop spans 13 amino acids. The germline V gene has CDR1 MNHNS and CDR2 SASEGT. V was pared by 3 bases and J by 8 bases, with 8 bases between. Written as DNA, the CDR3 is TGTGCCAGCAGTGAGGCAGGGGATTCACCCCTCCACTTT. The encoded protein is CASSEAGDSPLHF.

By share, this clone ranks as medium-sized. The chain uses TRBV6-1 and TRBJ1-3; a weak D match, TRBD1 (5 bases). CDR1 is MNHNS, CDR2 SASEGT, per germline. V was trimmed by 5 bases and J by 2 bases, leaving 7 bases between them. The length of the CDR3 is 13 residues. CDR3 loop: CASSSGPGNTIYF. The CDR3 DNA is TGTGCCAGCAGTTCGGGACCTGGAAACACCATATATTTT.

This clone was observed many times. This chain joins TRBV29-1 and TRBJ2-1; 8 bases map to TRBD2. The germline gives CDR1 SQVTM, CDR2 ANQGSEA. V was pared by 1 base and J by 9 bases, with 8 bases of the junction left unmatched. The CDR3 length is 14 residues. The CDR3 loop reads CSVEAAGVKSEQFF. In DNA, the CDR3 is TGCAGCGTTGAAGCAGCGGGAGTAAAGAGTGAGCAGTTCTTC.

This clone has a handful of counts. Other DNA sequences of this sample code for an identical CDR3. The chain joins TRBV27 to TRBJ2-3, with D unresolved. CDR1 is MNHEY, CDR2 SMNVEV, per germline (reference sequence). This CDR3 comprises 17 residues. V lost 2 bases, J lost 0 bases, and 15 bases lay in between. The CDR3 DNA sequence: TGTGCCAGCAGTTTACGTGGTGGGGTTCCTAGCACAGATACGCAGTATTTT. Translated, it gives CASSLRGGVPSTDTQYF.

This clone was seen many times. The gene calls are TRBV20-1 and TRBJ1-5, with 8 nucleotides matching TRBD1. The CDR3 runs to 16 residues. V was clipped by 0 bases and J by 3 bases; unmatched bases: 7. The germline gives CDR1 DFQATT, CDR2 SNEGSKA (reference sequence). This chain's CDR3 is CSAREDRGIDNQPQHF. CDR3 nucleotides: TGCAGTGCTAGAGAAGACAGGGGTATAGACAATCAGCCCCAGCATTTT.

Relative to its sample, this clone is medium-sized. The V gene is TRBV6-1, the J gene TRBJ2-7; D gene ambiguous. V was trimmed by 7 bases and J by 0 bases, leaving 16 bases between them. The germline V gene encodes CDR1 MNHNS and CDR2 SASEGT. This CDR3 has 15 residues. CDR3 DNA sequence: TGTGCCAGCACTCCTCGGGCGGATTCCTCCTACGAGCAGTACTTC. It yields the protein CASTPRADSSYEQYF.

This clone was seen ten or more times. Other DNA sequences within the sample encode an identical CDR3. V and J are TRBV15 and TRBJ1-1, with TRBD1 identical over 8 bases. The V gene end was trimmed by 1 base and the J gene end by 3 bases; junction bases not matched to a gene: 4. Germline CDR1 reads LNHNV; CDR2 reads YYDKDF (reference sequence). The CDR3 is 15 amino acids. CDR3 in amino acids: CATSRGGQVDTEAFF. The CDR3 nucleotides read TGTGCCACCAGCAGAGGGGGACAGGTTGACACTGAAGCTTTCTTT.

There are many counts of this clone. The chain joins TRBV2 to TRBJ1-5, with TRBD1 as a possible D gene (6 bases). Trimming left V 6 bases short and J 3 bases short, with 12 bases between. The CDR3 spans 14 residues. Germline V lookup: CDR1 SNHLY, CDR2 FYNNEI. The CDR3 spells CASSRTANNQPQHF. CDR3 coding DNA: TGTGCCAGCAGCCGGACAGCTAACAATCAGCCCCAGCATTTT.

This clone was found a few times. At one boundary the junction diverges from the germline segment, which might be a read error. This chain uses TRBV2 with TRBJ2-3; D perhaps matches TRBD2 (6 bases). Germline CDR1 reads SNHLY; CDR2 reads FYNNEI. The CDR3 sequence is 15 residues long. This CDR3 reads CASNFGSGPGDTQYF. The CDR3 nucleotides read TGTGCCAGCAATTTCGGCAGTGGGCCGGGGGATACACAGTATTTT.

This clone was seen repeatedly, ten times or more. The chain uses TRBV5-6 and TRBJ1-4; maybe TRBD1 (6 bases). The V end was cut by 5 bases, the J end by 8 bases, with 10 bases between. CDR1 SGHDT and CDR2 YYEEEE come from the germline V gene. The CDR3 sequence is 12 residues long. The CDR3 DNA is TGTGCCAGCAGGGGACACGGAGAAAAACTGTTTTTT. Protein product: CASRGHGEKLFF.

A few counts support this clone. This chain's CDR3 is CSARDPLGRSRTGELFF. The DNA for the CDR3 is TGCAGTGCTAGAGATCCTCTGGGCAGGTCGCGAACCGGGGAGCTGTTTTTT. This chain joins TRBV20-1 and TRBJ2-2; D gene unclear. Trimming cost V 0 bases and J 5 bases, with 19 bases left between them. The length of the CDR3 is 17 residues. CDR1 is DFQATT and CDR2 is SNEGSKA in the germline V gene (reference sequence).

Worth noting for this clone: A read error may explain this, as a much larger clone is one base away. The same CDR3 also results from other DNA sequences found in this sample. The chain joins TRBV29-1 to TRBJ2-2, with TRBD1 as a possible D gene (6 bases). The CDR3 has 14 residues. CDR1 is SQVTM and CDR2 is ANQGSEA in the germline V gene. Trimming pared 6 bases from V and 4 bases from J, leaving 15 bases between. The CDR3 is CSVLQGVGTGELFF. Written as DNA, the CDR3 is TGCAGCGTACTACAGGGAGTGGGCACCGGGGAGCTGTTTTTT.

This clone came up many times. The gene calls are TRBV11-1 and TRBJ1-4; TRBD1 aligns across 10 bases. V lost 5 bases and J lost 6; bases outside the gene matches: 6. The CDR3 contains 15 residues. Germline V lookup: CDR1 SGHAT, CDR2 FQDESV (reference sequence). The CDR3 protein is CASSDRTGGDEKLFF. CDR3 DNA sequence: TGTGCCAGCAGCGACCGGACAGGGGGTGATGAAAAACTGTTTTTT.

This clone was recorded many times. Other DNA sequences of this sample code for an identical CDR3. The chain is built from TRBV30 and TRBJ1-1; D is uncertain. The CDR3 runs 12 residues. The V end was cut by 0 bases, the J end by 8 bases, with 10 bases between. Germline V gene lookup returns CDR1 GTSNPN and CDR2 SVGIG (reference sequence). CDR3 loop: CAWSVRSVEAFF. Written as DNA, the CDR3 is TGTGCCTGGAGTGTACGATCGGTAGAAGCTTTCTTT.

By proportion, this clone is medium-sized. V usage is TRBV2 and J usage is TRBJ2-7; 9 bases map to TRBD1. From germline, CDR1 is SNHLY and CDR2 FYNNEI. This CDR3 has 15 amino acids. Losses at the gene ends were 6 bases for V and 2 bases for J; bases not matched to a gene: 8. The CDR3 DNA reads as TGTGCCAGCAGGGAGGGACAGGGTGGAACCTACGAGCAGTACTTC. It translates to CASREGQGGTYEQYF.